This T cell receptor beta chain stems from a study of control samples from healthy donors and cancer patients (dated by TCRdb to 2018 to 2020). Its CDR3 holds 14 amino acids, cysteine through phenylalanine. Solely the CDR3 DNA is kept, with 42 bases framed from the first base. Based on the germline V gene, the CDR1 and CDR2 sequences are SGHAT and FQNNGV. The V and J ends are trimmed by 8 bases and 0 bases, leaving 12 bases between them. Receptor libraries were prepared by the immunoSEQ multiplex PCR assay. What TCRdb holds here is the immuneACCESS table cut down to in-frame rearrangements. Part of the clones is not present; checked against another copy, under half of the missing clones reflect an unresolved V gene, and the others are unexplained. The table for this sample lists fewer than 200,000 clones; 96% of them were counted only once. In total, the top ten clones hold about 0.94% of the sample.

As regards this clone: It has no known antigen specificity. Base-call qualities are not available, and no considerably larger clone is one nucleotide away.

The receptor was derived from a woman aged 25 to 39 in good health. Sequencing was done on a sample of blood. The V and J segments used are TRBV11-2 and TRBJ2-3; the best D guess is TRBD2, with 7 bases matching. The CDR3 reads CASQGGGSTDTQYF. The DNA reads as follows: TGTGCCAGCCAAGGGGGGGGGAGCACAGATACGCAGTATTTT.